One and the same sample provided the 13 T cell receptor beta chains below, sequenced in a study of siplizumab effects on memory and regulatory T cells. Data came from immunoSEQ multiplex PCR; TCRdb stores just in-frame clones and leaves some out. The top ten clones hold less than 0.55% of a sample with just over 60,000 clones, around 80% of them seen once. The sample comprised memory CD4+ T cells sorted from blood. All receptors derive from a human donor in good health.

V is TRBV30 and J is TRBJ1-2; the D is unclear. Germline V gene sequence: CDR1 GTSNPN, CDR2 SVGIG (reference sequence). V gave up 1 base and J gave up 2 bases, with 8 bases separating them. The CDR3 totals 13 residues. The CDR3 sequence: CAWSASQNYGYTF. CDR3 DNA: TGTGCCTGGAGTGCCTCCCAGAACTATGGCTACACCTTC.

This chain connects TRBV7-2 to TRBJ2-7; D possibly matches TRBD1 or TRBD2 (5 bases each). The CDR3 totals 14 residues. V was clipped by 3 bases and J by 0 bases, with 9 bases between them. In germline, CDR1 is SGHTA, CDR2 FQGNSA. Here the CDR3 reads CASSFGTGSYEQYF. CDR3 in DNA: TGTGCCAGCAGCTTTGGGACCGGCTCCTACGAGCAGTACTTC.

V is TRBV21-1 and J is TRBJ1-5. TRBV21-1 is labeled a pseudogene. The CDR3 is made up of 14 amino acids. CDR3 sequence (DNA): TGTGCCAGCAGCTTCAAGGCCTATCTGCAGCCCCAGCATTTT. Translating it yields CASSFKAYLQPQHF.

The V call is TRBV7-9, the J call TRBJ1-2, with D maybe TRBD1 (5 bases). This CDR3 comprises 12 residues. V lost 6 bases to trimming and J lost 7 bases, with 12 bases between them. Germline values: CDR1 SEHNR, CDR2 FQNEAQ (reference sequence). CDR3 sequence: CASRRSGAGYTF. CDR3 sequence (DNA): TGTGCCAGCAGACGTTCCGGGGCTGGCTACACCTTC.

The chain employs TRBV7-9 and TRBJ2-1; TRBD1 agrees at 11 bases. Trimming removed 5 bases from V and 7 bases from J; junction bases left unmatched: 7. This CDR3 contains 15 residues. Germline assignment: CDR1 SEHNR and CDR2 FQNEAQ (reference sequence). The CDR3 is CASSQDRGPLNEQFF. The CDR3 DNA reads as TGTGCCAGCAGCCAGGACAGGGGGCCGTTAAATGAGCAGTTCTTC.

This chain connects TRBV29-1 to TRBJ1-2; no firm D call. This CDR3 region has 12 residues. Germline V gene sequence: CDR1 SQVTM, CDR2 ANQGSEA. Trimming removed 3 bases at V and 3 bases at J, with 8 bases between. The CDR3: CSVEGFDYGYTF. The DNA for the CDR3 is TGCAGCGTTGAGGGGTTCGACTATGGCTACACCTTC.

The rearrangement uses TRBV5-6 and TRBJ1-2; TRBD1 matches at 11 bases. The CDR3 runs to 15 residues. The trim removed 0 bases at V and 8 bases at J, leaving 6 bases unmatched. Germline V gene data show CDR1 as SGHDT and CDR2 as YYEEEE. CDR3 sequence reads: CASSLAGTGGTGYTF. In DNA form, the CDR3 reads TGTGCCAGCAGCTTGGCCGGGACAGGGGGAACCGGCTACACCTTC.

V is TRBV19 and J is TRBJ2-7; 9 bases are shared with TRBD1. The germline V gene encodes CDR1 LNHDA and CDR2 SQIVND (reference sequence). The CDR3 loop spans 18 amino acids. V shed 3 bases and J 3 bases; nucleotides not matched to a gene: 15. For the CDR3, the DNA is TGTGCCAGTAGTATTGCATCTTGGGGGACAGGGATGCACTACGAGCAGTACTTC. Its translation is CASSIASWGTGMHYEQYF.

The table lists this clone with a few counts. The gene calls are TRBV7-6 and TRBJ2-7, with 12 bases lining up with TRBD1. From germline, CDR1 is SGHVS and CDR2 FNYEAQ. V lost 6 bases to trimming and J lost 7 bases; unmatched junction nucleotides: 7. This CDR3 has 14 residues. CDR3 region: CASSPGQGAWEQYF. CDR3 coding DNA: TGTGCCAGCAGTCCGGGACAGGGGGCTTGGGAGCAGTACTTC.

This clone came up a few times. V gene TRBV7-2 combines with J gene TRBJ2-1; 13 bases are a match to TRBD2. This CDR3 is 14 amino acids long. V lost 4 bases and J lost 8; bases outside the gene matches: 2. Germline CDR1 is SGHTA and CDR2 is FQGNSA. CDR3 in amino acids: CASSWTSGGYEQFF. The CDR3, as DNA: TGTGCCAGCAGCTGGACTAGCGGGGGCTATGAGCAGTTCTTC.

This clone showed up just a few times. V gene TRBV5-6 combines with J gene TRBJ1-2, with TRBD1 matching over 7 bases. V lost 4 bases, J lost 7 bases, and 7 bases stayed unmatched. The CDR3 runs to 13 residues. The germline gives CDR1 SGHDT, CDR2 YYEEEE. DNA of the CDR3: TGTGCCAGCAGCGAGGAGGGGGCACGTGGCTACACCTTC. Translated, it gives CASSEEGARGYTF.

The chain uses TRBV19 and TRBJ1-1; no reliable D call. V was shortened by 3 bases and J by 1 base, with 9 bases between the two germline ends. This CDR3 has 14 amino acids. The V gene's germline CDR1 is LNHDA and CDR2 SQIVND (reference sequence). In DNA form, the CDR3 reads TGTGCCAGTAGTATCGCGCGTACGAACACTGAAGCTTTCTTT. Amino acids: CASSIARTNTEAFF.

The genes are TRBV10-3 and TRBJ2-7; D assignment may be TRBD1 or TRBD2 (6 bases each). V was pared by 6 bases and J by 7 bases, with 19 bases between. This CDR3 spans 14 amino acids. The germline V gene has CDR1 ENHRY and CDR2 SYGVKD. CDR3 DNA: TGTGCCATCAGGGGCGGAGGGGAAAGGGGGGAGCAGTACTTC. Amino acids: CAIRGGGERGEQYF.